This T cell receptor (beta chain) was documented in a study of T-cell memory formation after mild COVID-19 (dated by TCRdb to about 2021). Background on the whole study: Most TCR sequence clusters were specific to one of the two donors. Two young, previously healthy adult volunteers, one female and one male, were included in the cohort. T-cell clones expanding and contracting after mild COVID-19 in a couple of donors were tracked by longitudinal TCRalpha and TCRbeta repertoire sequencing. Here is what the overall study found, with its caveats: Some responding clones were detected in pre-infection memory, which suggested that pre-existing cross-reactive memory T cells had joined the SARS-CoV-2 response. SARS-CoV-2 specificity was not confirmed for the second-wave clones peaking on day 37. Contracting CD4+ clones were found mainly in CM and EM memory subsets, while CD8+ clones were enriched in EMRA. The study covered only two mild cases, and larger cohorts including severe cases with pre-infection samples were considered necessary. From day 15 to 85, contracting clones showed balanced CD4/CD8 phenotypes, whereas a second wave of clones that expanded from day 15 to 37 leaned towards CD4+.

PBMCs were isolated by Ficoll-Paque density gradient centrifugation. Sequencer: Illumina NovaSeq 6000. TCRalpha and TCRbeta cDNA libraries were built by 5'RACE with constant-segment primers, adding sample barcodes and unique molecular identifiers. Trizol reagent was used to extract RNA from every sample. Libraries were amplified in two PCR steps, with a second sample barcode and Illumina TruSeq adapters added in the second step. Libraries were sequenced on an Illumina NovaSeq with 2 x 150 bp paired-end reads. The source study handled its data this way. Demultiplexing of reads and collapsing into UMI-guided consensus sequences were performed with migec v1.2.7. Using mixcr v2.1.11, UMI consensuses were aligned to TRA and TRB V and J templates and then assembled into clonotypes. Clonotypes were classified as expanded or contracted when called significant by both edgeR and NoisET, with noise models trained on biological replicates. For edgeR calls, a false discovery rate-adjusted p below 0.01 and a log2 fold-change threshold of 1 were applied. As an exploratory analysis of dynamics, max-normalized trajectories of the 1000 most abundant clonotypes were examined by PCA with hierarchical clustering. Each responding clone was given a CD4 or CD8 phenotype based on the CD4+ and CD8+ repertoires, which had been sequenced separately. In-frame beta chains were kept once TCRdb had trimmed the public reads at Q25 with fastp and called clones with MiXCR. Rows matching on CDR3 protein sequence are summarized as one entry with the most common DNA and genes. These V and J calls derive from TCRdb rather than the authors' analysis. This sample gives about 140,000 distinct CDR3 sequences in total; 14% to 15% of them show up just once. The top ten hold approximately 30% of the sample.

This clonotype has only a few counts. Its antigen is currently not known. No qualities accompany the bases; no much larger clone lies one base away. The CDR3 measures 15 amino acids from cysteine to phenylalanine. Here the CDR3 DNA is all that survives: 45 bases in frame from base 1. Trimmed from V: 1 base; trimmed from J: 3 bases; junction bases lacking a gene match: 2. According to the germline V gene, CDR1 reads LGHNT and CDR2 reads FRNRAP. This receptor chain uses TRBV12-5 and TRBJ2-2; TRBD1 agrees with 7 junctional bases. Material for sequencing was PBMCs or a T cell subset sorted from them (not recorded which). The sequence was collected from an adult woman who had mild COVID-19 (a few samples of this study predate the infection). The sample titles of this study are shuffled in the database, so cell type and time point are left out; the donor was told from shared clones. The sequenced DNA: TGTGCTAGTGGTTTGGGGGGACAGCACACCGGGGAGCTGTTTTTT. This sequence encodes CASGLGGQHTGELFF.